These 26 T cell receptor beta chains came from one sample sequenced in a study of cytomegalovirus exposure and HLA in healthy donors. Vbeta (60) and Jbeta (13) primers were used in the PCR. Method: immunoSEQ multiplex PCR; TCRdb's copy keeps in-frame clones and lacks some. The sample carries roughly 280,000 clones, about 66% recorded once. The sequenced material came from PBMCs. Receptors originate from a female donor in good health and CMV-seronegative.

V and J are TRBV2 and TRBJ2-2; D perhaps matches TRBD2 (8 bases). Germline CDR1 SNHLY, CDR2 FYNNEI. CDR3 size: 14 residues. V was cut by 7 bases and J by 4 bases, with 13 bases left in between. In DNA, the CDR3 is TGTGCCAGCAAGGGGGCGGGAGGCACCGGGGAGCTGTTTTTT. This gives the protein CASKGAGGTGELFF.

V is TRBV28 and J is TRBJ1-2; D might be TRBD1 (5 bases). Germline V gives CDR1 MDHEN, CDR2 SYDVKM. Trimming removed 0 bases from V and 0 bases from J, with 8 bases in between. The CDR3 loop spans 15 amino acids. CDR3 region: CASSLWDTSNYGYTF. The CDR3 nucleotides read TGTGCCAGCAGTTTATGGGACACCTCTAACTATGGCTACACCTTC.

This clone has only a few counts. This chain joins TRBV5-4 and TRBJ2-1; maybe TRBD2 (6 bases). V lost 4 bases and J lost 4, with 15 bases in between. The CDR3 consists of 15 residues. Germline V CDR1 and CDR2: SGHNT, YYREEE (reference sequence). This chain's CDR3 is CASSGGSGIYNEQFF. Here the CDR3 DNA reads TGTGCCAGCAGCGGGGGGTCCGGGATATACAATGAGCAGTTCTTC.

This clone was detected a few times. The genes are TRBV6-5 and TRBJ2-7, with TRBD1 matching over 7 bases. This CDR3 contains 15 residues. Germline CDR1 and CDR2: MNHEY and SVGAGI. V gave up 6 bases and J gave up 0 bases; unmatched junction bases: 8. Here the CDR3 reads CASSNLRTGSYEQYF. As DNA, the CDR3 is TGTGCCAGCAGCAACCTGCGGACAGGCTCCTACGAGCAGTACTTC.

This sequence joins TRBV6-5 and TRBJ2-1, with 12 bases that match TRBD1. CDR1 MNHEY and CDR2 SVGAGI come from the germline V gene. This CDR3 comprises 16 residues. V lost 0 bases and J lost 7; bases outside the gene matches: 4. The CDR3 protein is CASSYSGTGGANEQFF. The CDR3 DNA reads as TGTGCCAGCAGTTACTCAGGGACAGGGGGCGCTAATGAGCAGTTCTTC.

The chain combines TRBV11-2 with TRBJ2-7, with 8 bases matching TRBD2. The CDR3 has 18 amino acids. V lost 3 bases, J lost 2 bases, and 15 bases stayed unmatched. The germline V gene encodes CDR1 SGHAT and CDR2 FQNNGV. The CDR3 DNA is TGTGCCAGCAGCTTTCACGAGGTCTCACGGGGGGGGACCTACGAGCAGTACTTC. The encoded protein is CASSFHEVSRGGTYEQYF.

This chain joins TRBV7-2 and TRBJ2-7; 10 positions match TRBD2. This CDR3 is built from 16 residues. V lost 3 bases to trimming and J lost 2 bases; unmatched junction nucleotides: 7. Germline V lookup: CDR1 SGHTA, CDR2 FQGNSA. In DNA, the CDR3 is TGTGCCAGCAGCTTGTCAGCGGGAGGGAACCCCTACGAGCAGTACTTC. This gives the protein CASSLSAGGNPYEQYF.

This clone was recorded a few times. V gene TRBV5-1 combines with J gene TRBJ2-5; 8 bases match TRBD2. Germline values: CDR1 SGHRS, CDR2 YFSETQ. The CDR3 runs to 15 residues. The J segment lost 4 bases and the V segment lost 0 bases, leaving 5 bases of the junction unmatched. The CDR3 DNA reads as TGCGCCAGCAGCTTGGCCGGGGGGGATGGAGAGACCCAGTACTTC. Its protein product is CASSLAGGDGETQYF.

This CDR3 reads CASSHLLRLPSNGYTF. The CDR3 DNA reads TGCGCCAGCAGCCATCTTTTGAGACTACCCTCAAATGGCTACACCTTC. This chain joins TRBV4-1 and TRBJ1-2; D not resolved. This CDR3 is built from 16 residues. The germline gives CDR1 MGHRA, CDR2 YSYEKL. Trimming pared 3 bases from V and 6 bases from J, leaving 20 bases between.

The gene calls are TRBV2 and TRBJ2-7; tentatively, D is TRBD2 (5 bases). V gave up 7 bases and J gave up 6 bases, with 13 bases separating them. Germline CDR1 reads SNHLY; CDR2 reads FYNNEI. The CDR3 spans 12 residues. The CDR3 DNA follows: TGTGCCAGCACTTTGAGGGCCGTCGAGCAGTACTTC. Amino acids: CASTLRAVEQYF.

The gene calls are TRBV29-1 and TRBJ2-4; 7 nucleotides match TRBD2. J was trimmed by 0 bases and V by 5 bases; bases with no gene match: 1. Germline-derived CDR1 and CDR2 are SQVTM and ANQGSEA. The CDR3 totals 13 residues. CDR3 region: CSVLAGAKNIQYF. The DNA for the CDR3 is TGCAGCGTTTTAGCGGGAGCCAAAAACATTCAGTACTTC.

This chain uses TRBV5-1 with TRBJ2-6; TRBD1 matches 10 bases. This CDR3 has 20 residues. With V trimmed by 2 bases and J by 0 bases, 11 bases remained unmatched. Germline V gene sequence: CDR1 SGHRS, CDR2 YFSETQ. The CDR3 spells CASSLLSTGGPLSGANVLTF. CDR3 DNA: TGCGCCAGCAGCTTATTATCGACAGGGGGCCCTCTCTCTGGGGCCAACGTCCTGACTTTC.

This clone was observed a few times. The chain has TRBV7-9 and TRBJ2-7; D uncertain. Germline values: CDR1 SEHNR, CDR2 FQNEAQ (reference sequence). Trimming removed 1 base at V and 4 bases at J, with 11 bases between. There are 14 residues in the CDR3. The CDR3 nucleotides read TGTGCCAGCAGCTTAGGTCCTAGATCATACGAGCAGTACTTC. This encodes CASSLGPRSYEQYF. The full variable domain, its missing parts supplied by reference TRBV7-9 and TRBJ2-7, is DTGVSQNPRHKITKRGQNVTFRCDPISEHNRLYWYRQTLGQGPEFLTYFQNEAQLEKSRLLSDRFSAERPKGSFSTLEIQRTEQGDSAMYLCASSLGPRSYEQYFGPGTRLTVT.

As to this clone: The junction departs from germline at one end; a sequencing error may be responsible. The chain carries TRBV7-9 and TRBJ2-5; D is unresolved. The J call may be in error: the DNA end matches TRBJ2-7 better. Germline CDR1 SEHNR, CDR2 FQNEAQ (reference sequence). CDR3 length equals 11 residues. CDR3 nucleotides: TGTTCCAGCAGCTTAGTGTACGAGCAGTACTTC. Residues: CSSSLVYEQYF.

This clone turned up a few times. The rearrangement joins TRBV9 to TRBJ2-3, with D possibly TRBD2 on 6 matching bases. CDR1 SGDLS and CDR2 YYNGEE come from the germline V gene. The CDR3 is made up of 15 amino acids. Trimming took 2 bases from V and 2 from J, leaving 12 bases between them. The CDR3 region is CASSVDSGDTDTQYF. For the CDR3, the DNA is TGTGCCAGCAGCGTCGATAGCGGCGACACAGATACGCAGTATTTT.

The rearrangement uses TRBV28 and TRBJ2-1; 12 nucleotides align to TRBD2. There are 13 residues in the CDR3. V was pared by 8 bases and J by 6 bases, with 2 bases of the junction left unmatched. Germline lookup yields CDR1 MDHEN and CDR2 SYDVKM. For the CDR3, the DNA is TGTGCCAGCGGGACTAGCGGGCTCAATGAGCAGTTCTTC. Translated, it gives CASGTSGLNEQFF. Full variable domain (remainder filled in from reference TRBV28 and TRBJ2-1): DVKVTQSSRYLVKRTGEKVFLECVQDMDHENMFWYRQDPGLGLRLIYFSYDVKMKEKGDIPEGYSVSREKKERFSLILESASTNQTSMYLCASGTSGLNEQFFGPGTRLTVL.

The V gene is TRBV28, the J gene TRBJ2-7, with 13 bases matching TRBD2. The CDR3 length is 13 residues. V dropped 8 bases and J dropped 7; count of bases not matched to a gene: 5. Germline V gives CDR1 MDHEN, CDR2 SYDVKM. The CDR3 DNA reads as TGTGCCAGCGTACTAGCGGGAGGGGGAGAGCAGTACTTC. It yields the protein CASVLAGGGEQYF. The whole variable domain, remainder taken from reference TRBV28 and TRBJ2-7, is DVKVTQSSRYLVKRTGEKVFLECVQDMDHENMFWYRQDPGLGLRLIYFSYDVKMKEKGDIPEGYSVSREKKERFSLILESASTNQTSMYLCASVLAGGGEQYFGPGTRLTVT.

In this sample, this clone turned up a few times. The J gene is TRBJ1-2, the V gene TRBV5-4; D is ambiguous. The germline V and J ends were trimmed by 1 base and 5 bases, with 9 bases remaining between them. Germline values: CDR1 SGHNT, CDR2 YYREEE (reference sequence). The CDR3 loop spans 13 amino acids. The CDR3 loop is CASSLKTTYGYTF. The DNA of the CDR3 is TGTGCCAGCAGCTTGAAAACCACTTATGGCTACACCTTC.

J is TRBJ1-1 and V is TRBV5-6; possible D gene TRBD1, 5 bases. This CDR3 region has 13 residues. V was trimmed by 1 base and J by 7 bases, leaving 11 bases between them. Germline CDR1 is SGHDT and CDR2 is YYEEEE. The CDR3 DNA sequence: TGTGCCAGCAGCTTGCCGGGGGTGGGTGAAGCTTTCTTT. Translating gives CASSLPGVGEAFF.

This clone was counted once. The chain employs TRBV27 and TRBJ2-1; D remains unclear. The CDR3 sequence is 12 residues long. CDR1 is MNHEY, CDR2 SMNVEV, per germline (reference sequence). V was shortened by 0 bases and J by 8 bases, with 5 bases between the two germline ends. The CDR3 region has the DNA TGTGCCAGCAGTTTATCGAGAGATGAGCAGTTCTTC. This gives the protein CASSLSRDEQFF.

This clone was observed a single time. The gene calls are TRBV6-5 and TRBJ2-2, with a possible D match to TRBD1 (6 bases). Germline CDR1 is MNHEY and CDR2 is SVGAGI. This CDR3 comprises 16 residues. V shed 0 bases and J shed 6 bases, with 14 bases lying between them. The CDR3 loop is CASSYSWGPEPGELFF. The CDR3 DNA sequence: TGTGCCAGCAGTTACTCCTGGGGGCCAGAGCCCGGGGAGCTGTTTTTT.

This chain uses TRBV2 with TRBJ2-2, with D possibly matching TRBD1 (5 bases). The CDR3 is 14 amino acids. Germline values: CDR1 SNHLY, CDR2 FYNNEI. Trimming removed 2 bases at V and 6 bases at J, with 10 bases between. CDR3 in DNA: TGTGCCAGCAGTGAAAAGGGGTTCGCCGGGGAGCTGTTTTTT. Protein sequence: CASSEKGFAGELFF.

The chain links TRBV6-5 to TRBJ1-2; D is possibly TRBD1 (5 bases). Trimming took off 0 bases at V and 4 bases at J, with 12 bases between the two ends. The CDR3 loop spans 15 amino acids. Germline values: CDR1 MNHEY, CDR2 SVGAGI. The DNA of the CDR3 is TGTGCCAGCAGTTACTCGATTGGGGCAGGCTATGGCTACACCTTC. This sequence encodes CASSYSIGAGYGYTF.

Only a few counts were recorded for this clone. The V gene is TRBV5-4, the J gene TRBJ2-5, with TRBD1 matching 7 bases. V shed 0 bases, J shed 4 bases, and the junction held 6 bases outside the gene matches. This CDR3 region has 15 residues. In germline, CDR1 is SGHNT, CDR2 YYREEE (reference sequence). CDR3 nucleotides: TGTGCCAGCAGCTTGGAAGGGGGCGGAGGAGAGACCCAGTACTTC. Amino acid sequence: CASSLEGGGGETQYF.

The rearrangement joins TRBV7-2 to TRBJ1-5; 7 nucleotides agree with TRBD1. V lost 5 bases, J lost 6 bases, and 10 bases stayed unmatched. CDR3 length: 15 residues. Germline V gene data show CDR1 as SGHTA and CDR2 as FQGNSA. CDR3 DNA sequence: TGTGCCAGCAGCCGGGGGACAGACGAATTTCAGCCCCAGCATTTT. This gives the protein CASSRGTDEFQPQHF.

The chain is built from TRBV5-6 and TRBJ2-7; D is undetermined. This CDR3 region has 15 residues. CDR1 SGHDT and CDR2 YYEEEE come from the germline V gene. Trimming cost V 2 bases and J 1 base, with 13 bases left between them. The chain's CDR3 is CASSFLAGQSYEQYF. CDR3 bases: TGTGCCAGCAGCTTTTTGGCAGGTCAGTCCTACGAGCAGTACTTC.